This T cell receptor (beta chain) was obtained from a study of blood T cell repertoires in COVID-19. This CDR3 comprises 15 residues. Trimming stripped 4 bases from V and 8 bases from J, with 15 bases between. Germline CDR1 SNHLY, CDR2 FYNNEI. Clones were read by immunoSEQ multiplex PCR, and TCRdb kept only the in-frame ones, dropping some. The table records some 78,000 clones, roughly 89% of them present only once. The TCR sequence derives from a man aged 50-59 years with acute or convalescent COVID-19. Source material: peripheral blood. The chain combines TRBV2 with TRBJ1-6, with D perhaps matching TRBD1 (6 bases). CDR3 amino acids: CASSGQGLMDSPLHF. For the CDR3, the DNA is TGTGCCAGCAGTGGCCAGGGGCTTATGGATTCACCCCTCCACTTT.